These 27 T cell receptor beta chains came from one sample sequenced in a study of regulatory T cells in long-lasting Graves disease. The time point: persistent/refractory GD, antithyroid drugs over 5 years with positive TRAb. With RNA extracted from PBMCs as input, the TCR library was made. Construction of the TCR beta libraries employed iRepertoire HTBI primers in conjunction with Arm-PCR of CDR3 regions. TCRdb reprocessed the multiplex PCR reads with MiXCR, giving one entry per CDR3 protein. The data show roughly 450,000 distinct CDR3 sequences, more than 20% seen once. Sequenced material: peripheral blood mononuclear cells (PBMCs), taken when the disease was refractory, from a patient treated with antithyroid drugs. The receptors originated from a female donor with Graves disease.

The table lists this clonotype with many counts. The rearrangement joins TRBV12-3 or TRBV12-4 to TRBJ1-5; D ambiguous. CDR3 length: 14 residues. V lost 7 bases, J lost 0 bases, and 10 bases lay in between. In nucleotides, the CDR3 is TGTGCCAGCAAAGACGGATATAGCAATCAGCCCCAGCATTTT. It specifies CASKDGYSNQPQHF.

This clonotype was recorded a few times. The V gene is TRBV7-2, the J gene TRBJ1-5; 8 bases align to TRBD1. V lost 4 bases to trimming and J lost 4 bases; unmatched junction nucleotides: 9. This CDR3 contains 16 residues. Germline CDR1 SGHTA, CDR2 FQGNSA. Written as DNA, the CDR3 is TGTGCCAGCAGCTCACTACAGGGGGGATTAAATCAGCCCCAGCATTTT. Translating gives CASSSLQGGLNQPQHF.

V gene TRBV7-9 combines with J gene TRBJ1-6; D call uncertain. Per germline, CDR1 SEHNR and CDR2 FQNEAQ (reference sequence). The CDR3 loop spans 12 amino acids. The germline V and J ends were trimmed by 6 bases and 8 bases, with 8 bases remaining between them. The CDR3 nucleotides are TGTGCCAGCAGATCCCCCTATTCACCCCTCCACTTT. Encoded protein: CASRSPYSPLHF. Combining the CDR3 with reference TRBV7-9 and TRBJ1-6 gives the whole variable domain DTGVSQNPRHKITKRGQNVTFRCDPISEHNRLYWYRQTLGQGPEFLTYFQNEAQLEKSRLLSDRFSAERPKGSFSTLEIQRTEQGDSAMYLCASRSPYSPLHFGNGTRLTVT.

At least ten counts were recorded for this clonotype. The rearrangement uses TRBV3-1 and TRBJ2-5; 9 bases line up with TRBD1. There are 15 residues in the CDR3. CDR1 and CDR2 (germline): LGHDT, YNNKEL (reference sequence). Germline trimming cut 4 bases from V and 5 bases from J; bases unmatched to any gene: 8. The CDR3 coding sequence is TGTGCCAGCAGCCCCCCCGCCGGGACAGGGGAGACCCAGTACTTC. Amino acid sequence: CASSPPAGTGETQYF.

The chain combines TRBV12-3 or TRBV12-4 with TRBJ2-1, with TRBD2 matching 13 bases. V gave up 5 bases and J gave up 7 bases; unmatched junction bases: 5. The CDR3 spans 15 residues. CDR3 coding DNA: TGTGCCAGCAGTGGACTAGCGGGAGCGAGAAATGAGCAGTTCTTC. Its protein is CASSGLAGARNEQFF.

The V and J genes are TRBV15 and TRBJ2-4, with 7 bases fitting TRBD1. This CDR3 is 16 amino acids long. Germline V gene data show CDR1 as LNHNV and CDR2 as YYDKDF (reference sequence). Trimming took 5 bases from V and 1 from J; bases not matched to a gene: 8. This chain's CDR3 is CATSGYRGWAKNIQYF. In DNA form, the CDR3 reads TGTGCCACCAGCGGATACAGGGGTTGGGCCAAAAACATTCAGTACTTC.

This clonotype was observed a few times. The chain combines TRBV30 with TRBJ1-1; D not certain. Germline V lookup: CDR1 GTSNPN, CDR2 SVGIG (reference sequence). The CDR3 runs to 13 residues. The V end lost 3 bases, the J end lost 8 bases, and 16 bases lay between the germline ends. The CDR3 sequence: CAWSRLTVAEAFF. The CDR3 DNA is TGTGCCTGGAGCCGGTTGACCGTCGCCGAAGCTTTCTTT. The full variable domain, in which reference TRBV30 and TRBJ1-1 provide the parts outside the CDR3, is SQTIHQWPATLVQPVGSPLSLECTVEGTSNPNLYWYRQAAGRGLQLLFYSVGIGQISSEVPQNLSASRPQDRQFILSSKKLLLSDSGFYLCAWSRLTVAEAFFGQGTRLTVV.

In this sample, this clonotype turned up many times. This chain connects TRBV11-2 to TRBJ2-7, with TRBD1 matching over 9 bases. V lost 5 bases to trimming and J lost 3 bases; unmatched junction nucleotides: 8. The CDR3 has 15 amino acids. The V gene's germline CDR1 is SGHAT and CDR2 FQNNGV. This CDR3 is CASSPRDREDYEQYF. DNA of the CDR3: TGTGCCAGCAGCCCCCGGGACAGGGAAGACTACGAGCAGTACTTC.

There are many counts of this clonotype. The CDR3 here is CASSLAGHLAKNIQYF. The CDR3 bases are TGTGCCAGCAGCTTGGCAGGGCACCTAGCCAAAAACATTCAGTACTTC. The V gene is TRBV7-8, the J gene TRBJ2-4, with D tentatively TRBD1 (5 bases). The CDR3 length is 16 residues. The germline V gene encodes CDR1 SGHVS and CDR2 FQNEAQ. V lost 3 bases to trimming and J lost 0 bases, with 12 bases between them.

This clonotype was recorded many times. The CDR3 DNA follows: TGTGCCAGTAGTATTGTAGGCAGCTCTAACACCGGGGAGCTGTTTTTT. Its protein is CASSIVGSSNTGELFF. The chain has TRBV19 and TRBJ2-2; D call uncertain. The CDR3 contains 16 residues. V lost 3 bases to trimming and J lost 2 bases, with 13 bases between them. Germline CDR1 and CDR2: LNHDA and SQIVND (reference sequence).

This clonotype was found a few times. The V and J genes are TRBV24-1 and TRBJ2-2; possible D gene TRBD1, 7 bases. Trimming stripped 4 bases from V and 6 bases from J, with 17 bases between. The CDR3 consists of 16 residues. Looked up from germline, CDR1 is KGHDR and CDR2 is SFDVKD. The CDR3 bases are TGTGCCACCAGTGAGGTCGGAGGGGGCTCATCCGGGGAGCTGTTTTTT. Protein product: CATSEVGGGSSGELFF.

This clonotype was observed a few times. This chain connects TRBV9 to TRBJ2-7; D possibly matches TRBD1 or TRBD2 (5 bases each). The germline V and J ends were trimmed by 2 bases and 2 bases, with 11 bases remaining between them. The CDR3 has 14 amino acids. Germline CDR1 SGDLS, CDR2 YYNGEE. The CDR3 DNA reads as TGTGCCAGCAGCGTTGCCCAGGGAGCCTACGAGCAGTACTTC. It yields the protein CASSVAQGAYEQYF.

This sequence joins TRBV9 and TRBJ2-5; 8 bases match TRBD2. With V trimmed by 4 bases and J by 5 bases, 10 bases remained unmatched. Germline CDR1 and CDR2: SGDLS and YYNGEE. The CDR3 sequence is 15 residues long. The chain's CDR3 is CASSPSGGLGETQYF. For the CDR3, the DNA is TGTGCCAGCAGCCCAAGCGGGGGCCTCGGGGAGACCCAGTACTTC.

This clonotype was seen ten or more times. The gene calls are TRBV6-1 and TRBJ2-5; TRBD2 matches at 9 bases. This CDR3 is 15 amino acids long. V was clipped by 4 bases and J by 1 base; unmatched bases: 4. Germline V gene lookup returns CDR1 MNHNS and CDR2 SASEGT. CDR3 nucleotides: TGTGCCAGCAGTGTCGGACTAGCGCTCCAAGAGACCCAGTACTTC. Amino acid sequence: CASSVGLALQETQYF.

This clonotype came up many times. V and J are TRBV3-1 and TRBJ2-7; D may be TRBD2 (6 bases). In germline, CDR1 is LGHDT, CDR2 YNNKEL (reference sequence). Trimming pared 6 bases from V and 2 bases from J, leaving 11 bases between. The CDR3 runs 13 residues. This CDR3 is CASRSDYTYEQYF. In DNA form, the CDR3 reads TGTGCCAGCAGATCGGACTATACCTACGAGCAGTACTTC.

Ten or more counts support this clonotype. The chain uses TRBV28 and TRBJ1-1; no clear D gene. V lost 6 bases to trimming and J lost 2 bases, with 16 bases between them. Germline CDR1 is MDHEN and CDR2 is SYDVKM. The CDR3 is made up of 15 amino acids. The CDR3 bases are TGTGCCAGCAGGGAGCCGGGCAGCCTAAACACTGAAGCTTTCTTT. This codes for CASREPGSLNTEAFF.

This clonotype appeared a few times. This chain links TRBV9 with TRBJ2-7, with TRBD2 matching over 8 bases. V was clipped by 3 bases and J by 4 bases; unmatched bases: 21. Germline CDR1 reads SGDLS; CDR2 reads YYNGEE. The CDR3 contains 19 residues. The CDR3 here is CASSERPPGLVASPYEQYF. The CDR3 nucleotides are TGTGCCAGCAGCGAAAGACCTCCGGGACTAGTCGCTTCACCATACGAGCAGTACTTC.

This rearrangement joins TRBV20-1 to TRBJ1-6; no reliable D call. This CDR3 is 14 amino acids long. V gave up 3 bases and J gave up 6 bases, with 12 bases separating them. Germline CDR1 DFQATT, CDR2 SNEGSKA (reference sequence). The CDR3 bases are TGCAGTGCTAGGCCCCTCGCACTTAATTCACCCCTCCACTTT. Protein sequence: CSARPLALNSPLHF.

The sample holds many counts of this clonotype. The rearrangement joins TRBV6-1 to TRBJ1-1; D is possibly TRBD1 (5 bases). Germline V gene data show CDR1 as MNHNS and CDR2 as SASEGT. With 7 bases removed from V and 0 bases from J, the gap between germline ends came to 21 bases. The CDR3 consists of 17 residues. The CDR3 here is CASIIVVGTRVNTEAFF. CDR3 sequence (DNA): TGTGCCAGCATCATTGTCGTGGGGACGAGGGTGAACACTGAAGCTTTCTTT.

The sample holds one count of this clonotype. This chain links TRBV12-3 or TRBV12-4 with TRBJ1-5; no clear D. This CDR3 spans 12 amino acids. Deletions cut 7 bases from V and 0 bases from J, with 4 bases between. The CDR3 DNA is TGTGCCAGCACGTATAGCAATCAGCCCCAGCATTTT. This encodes CASTYSNQPQHF.

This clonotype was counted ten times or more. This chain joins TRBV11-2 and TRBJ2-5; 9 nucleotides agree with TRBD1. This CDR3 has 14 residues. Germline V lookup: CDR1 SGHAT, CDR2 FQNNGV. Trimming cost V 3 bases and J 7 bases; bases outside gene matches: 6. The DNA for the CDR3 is TGTGCCAGCAGCTTCCAGGACAGGGGTGGGACCCAGTACTTC. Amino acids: CASSFQDRGGTQYF.

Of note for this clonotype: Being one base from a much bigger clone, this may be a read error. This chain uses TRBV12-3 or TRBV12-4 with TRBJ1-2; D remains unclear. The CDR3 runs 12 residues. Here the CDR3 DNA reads TGTGCCAGCAGTTTAATGTCCTATGGCTGCACCTTC. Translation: CASSLMSYGCTF.

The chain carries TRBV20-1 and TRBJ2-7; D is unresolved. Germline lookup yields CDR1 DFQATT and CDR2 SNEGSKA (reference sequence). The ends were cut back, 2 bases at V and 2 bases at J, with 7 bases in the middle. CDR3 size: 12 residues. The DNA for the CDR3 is TGCAGTGCTAGACACCTAGCCTACGAGCAGTACTTC. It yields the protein CSARHLAYEQYF.

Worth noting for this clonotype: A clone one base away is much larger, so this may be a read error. The chain's CDR3 is CAGKGYGYTF. The CDR3 DNA reads as TGTGCCGGCAAAGGCTATGGCTACACCTTC. The J gene is TRBJ1-2, the V gene TRBV28; D remains ambiguous. Germline-derived CDR1 and CDR2 are MDHEN and SYDVKM. The CDR3 has 10 amino acids. V lost 11 bases, J lost 4 bases, and 8 bases lay in between.

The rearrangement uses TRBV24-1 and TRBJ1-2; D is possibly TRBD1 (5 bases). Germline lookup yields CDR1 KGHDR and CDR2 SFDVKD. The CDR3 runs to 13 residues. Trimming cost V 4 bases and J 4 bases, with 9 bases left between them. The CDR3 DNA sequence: TGTGCCACCAGTGACATCGACAGCTATGGCTACACCTTC. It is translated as CATSDIDSYGYTF.

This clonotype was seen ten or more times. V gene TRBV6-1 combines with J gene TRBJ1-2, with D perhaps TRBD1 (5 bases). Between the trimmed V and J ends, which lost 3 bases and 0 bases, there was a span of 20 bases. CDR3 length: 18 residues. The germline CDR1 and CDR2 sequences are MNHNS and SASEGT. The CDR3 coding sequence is TGTGCCAGCAGTGACGGATTCCAGGGAATTGGGACTAACTATGGCTACACCTTC. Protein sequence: CASSDGFQGIGTNYGYTF.

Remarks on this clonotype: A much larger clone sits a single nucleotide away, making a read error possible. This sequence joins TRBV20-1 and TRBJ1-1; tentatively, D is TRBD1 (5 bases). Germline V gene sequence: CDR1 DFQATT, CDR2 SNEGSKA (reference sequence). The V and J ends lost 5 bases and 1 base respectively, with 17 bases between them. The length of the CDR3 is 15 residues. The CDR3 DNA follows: TGCAGTGCTTTATGGGGGGGTATGGCGAACACTGAAGCTTTCTTT. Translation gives CSALWGGMANTEAFF.